This is a list of T cell receptor beta chains from one sample in a study of response to subunit inactivated influenza vaccine. Using its own MiXCR run on the RT-PCR reads, TCRdb lists one record per CDR3 protein. The profile shows under 500,000 distinct CDR3 sequences, roughly 9.8% of them singletons. This sample comprised PBMCs from blood, obtained more than 35 days after vaccination. Every receptor here comes from a man aged 50 or older who received an inactivated influenza vaccine. The CDR3 runs from the conserved cysteine through the conserved F or W. The D gene is left open where the match is weak. The listing skips clone size in some rows; elsewhere it reads once, few, many or a size class.

v_gene: TRBV7-9; abundance: -; j_gene: TRBJ2-5; d_gene: -; CDR3aa: CASRTQTETQYF; CDR3nt: TGTGCCAGCAGGACTCAGACTGAGACCCAGTACTTC
v_gene: TRBV25-1; abundance: many; j_gene: TRBJ2-2; d_gene: -; CDR3aa: CACHGLKAGELFF; CDR3nt: TGTGCCTGCCACGGCTTAAAGGCCGGGGAGCTGTTTTTT
v_gene: TRBV12-3/TRBV12-4; abundance: many; j_gene: TRBJ2-1; d_gene: TRBD2; CDR3aa: CASRIAGGPSNEQFF; CDR3nt: TGTGCCAGCAGAATAGCGGGAGGGCCATCTAATGAGCAGTTCTTC
v_gene: TRBV24-1; abundance: many; j_gene: TRBJ2-1; d_gene: -; CDR3aa: CATSDYPNEQFF; CDR3nt: TGTGCCACCAGTGATTATCCCAATGAGCAGTTCTTC
v_gene: TRBV28; abundance: few; j_gene: TRBJ2-1; d_gene: TRBD2; CDR3aa: CASILAGVGSNEQFF; CDR3nt: TGTGCCAGCATCCTGGCGGGAGTAGGTTCGAATGAGCAGTTCTTC
v_gene: TRBV6-1; abundance: many; j_gene: TRBJ2-1; d_gene: TRBD2; CDR3aa: CASISTSGGFNEQFF; CDR3nt: TGTGCCAGCATCTCAACTAGCGGGGGATTCAATGAGCAGTTCTTC
v_gene: TRBV4-3; abundance: -; j_gene: TRBJ2-4; d_gene: -; CDR3aa: CASSPGLTRNIQYF; CDR3nt: TGCGCCAGCAGCCCCGGCCTAACGAGGAACATTCAGTACTTC
v_gene: TRBV4-3; abundance: many; j_gene: TRBJ1-1; d_gene: -; CDR3aa: CASSQERDTEAFF; CDR3nt: TGCGCCAGCAGCCAAGAAAGAGACACTGAAGCTTTCTTT
v_gene: TRBV5-1; abundance: -; j_gene: TRBJ2-7; d_gene: TRBD2; CDR3aa: CASSLSGTSGSERYEQYF; CDR3nt: TGCGCCAGCAGTCTATCCGGGACTAGCGGGAGCGAGAGGTACGAGCAGTACTTC
v_gene: TRBV4-1; abundance: -; j_gene: TRBJ2-7; d_gene: -; CDR3aa: CASSLITGDEQYF; CDR3nt: TGCGCCAGCAGCCTGATTACGGGGGACGAGCAGTACTTC
v_gene: TRBV15; abundance: -; j_gene: TRBJ2-3; d_gene: -; CDR3aa: CATSRFGDTQYF; CDR3nt: TGTGCCACCAGCAGATTCGGGGATACGCAGTATTTT
v_gene: TRBV28; abundance: few; j_gene: TRBJ2-5; d_gene: TRBD2; CDR3aa: CASSLIRLAGGETQYF; CDR3nt: TGTGCCAGCAGTTTAATCAGGCTAGCGGGAGGTGAGACCCAGTACTTC
v_gene: TRBV20-1; abundance: few; j_gene: TRBJ2-1; d_gene: -; CDR3aa: CSARRGSGYNEQFF; CDR3nt: TGCAGTGCTAGGCGGGGTAGCGGCTACAATGAGCAGTTCTTC
v_gene: TRBV5-1; abundance: -; j_gene: TRBJ2-3; d_gene: -; CDR3aa: CASSFQGTTDTQYF; CDR3nt: TGCGCCAGCAGCTTCCAGGGTACCACAGATACGCAGTATTTT
v_gene: TRBV4-1; abundance: -; j_gene: TRBJ2-1; d_gene: -; CDR3aa: CASSRFAGVGYNEQFF; CDR3nt: TGCGCCAGCAGCCGTTTTGCTGGGGTTGGCTACAATGAGCAGTTCTTC
v_gene: TRBV2; abundance: many; j_gene: TRBJ2-5; d_gene: -; CDR3aa: CASREPQETQYF; CDR3nt: TGTGCCAGCAGAGAGCCACAAGAGACCCAGTACTTC
v_gene: TRBV20-1; abundance: -; j_gene: TRBJ2-1; d_gene: -; CDR3aa: CSASRYNEQFF; CDR3nt: TGCAGTGCTAGCCGATACAATGAGCAGTTCTTC
v_gene: TRBV10-3; abundance: few; j_gene: TRBJ2-1; d_gene: TRBD2; CDR3aa: CAIRSLAGGRNEQFF; CDR3nt: TGTGCCATCAGATCACTAGCGGGGGGCAGGAATGAGCAGTTCTTC